Detailed here is one TCR beta chain. The target antigen is unknown. The sample belongs to a study of shared clonotypes between healthy human individuals. Looked up from germline, CDR1 is LNHDA and CDR2 is SQIVND (reference sequence). The CDR3 runs 15 residues. V was trimmed by 1 base and J by 5 bases, leaving 14 bases between them. Points from the study as a whole: Naive subsets typically showed greater estimated richness than memory subsets. Sequencing depth was a factor that was expected to affect clonotype sharing among donors.

Template for every sorted-subset replicate PCR totaled approximately 0.2 ug DNA, tens of thousands of T cell genomes. Repertoires were generated with immunoSEQ multiplex PCR, while TCRdb's copy carries only in-frame clones and drops some. In the table there are approximately 95,000 clones, roughly 69% of which are singletons. The rearrangement links TRBV19 to TRBJ2-5; either TRBD1 or TRBD2 may supply D (6 bases each). The sequenced sample consisted of memory CD8+ T cells sorted from blood. The subset here: CD45RO+ cells pooled with CCR7-negative TemRA cells. This TCR was recovered from a man younger than 45 in good health. The DNA of the CDR3 is TGTGCCAGTAGTATAGGTTCGGGGGCGACCGAGACCCAGTACTTC. As protein: CASSIGSGATETQYF.